Following are 10 T cell receptor beta chains from one sample sequenced in a study of beta chain features in type 1 diabetes. These TCRs are of unknown antigen specificity. Expressed TCRB transcripts got sequenced, as all isolated RNA was reverse transcribed. Some clones are missing from TCRdb's copy, which holds only in-frame ones; the method was immunoSEQ multiplex PCR. The profile shows roughly 160,000 clones, 8% to 8.5% of them singletons. Study-wide points: Type 1 diabetes patients had moderately but significantly shorter TCRB CDR3s in all four CD4+ subsets.

Sequencing was performed on central memory CD4+ T cells from blood. The receptors shown here come from a woman in her late teens or twenties with type 1 diabetes.

This clone was recorded a few times. The chain employs TRBV29-1 and TRBJ2-5, with TRBD1 as a possible D gene (6 bases). Germline-derived CDR1 and CDR2 are SQVTM and ANQGSEA. The CDR3 is 12 residues long. The germline V and J ends were trimmed by 4 bases and 5 bases, with 11 bases remaining between them. CDR3 loop: CSVVTQGETQYF. As DNA, the CDR3 is TGCAGCGTTGTCACGCAGGGGGAGACCCAGTACTTC.

This clone was observed a few times. The V and J genes are TRBV30 and TRBJ2-1; 10 bases align to TRBD2. The CDR3 has 14 residues. Germline V gene sequence: CDR1 GTSNPN, CDR2 SVGIG (reference sequence). V lost 5 bases, J lost 4 bases, and 5 bases stayed unmatched. The CDR3, as DNA: TGTGCCTGGGTAGCGGGAGGAGTATACAATGAGCAGTTCTTC. Its protein is CAWVAGGVYNEQFF. The full variable domain, in which reference TRBV30 and TRBJ2-1 provide the parts outside the CDR3, is SQTIHQWPATLVQPVGSPLSLECTVEGTSNPNLYWYRQAAGRGLQLLFYSVGIGQISSEVPQNLSASRPQDRQFILSSKKLLLSDSGFYLCAWVAGGVYNEQFFGPGTRLTVL.

This chain joins TRBV7-2 and TRBJ2-1; 9 bases are shared with TRBD1. The CDR3 is 13 amino acids. CDR1 is SGHTA, CDR2 FQGNSA, per germline. After removal of 0 bases from V and 10 bases from J, the junction contained 1 base not matched to a gene. The CDR3 nucleotides read TGTGCCAGCAGCTTAGCCGGGACAGGGGAGCAGTTCTTC. Translation gives CASSLAGTGEQFF.

V is TRBV6-5 and J is TRBJ2-1, with TRBD1 matching over 7 bases. The CDR3 extends over 13 amino acids. The germline V gene has CDR1 MNHEY and CDR2 SVGAGI. J was trimmed by 15 bases and V by 0 bases; bases with no gene match: 8. This CDR3 is CASSYSGDSRAFF. The CDR3 bases are TGTGCCAGCAGTTACTCCGGGGACAGCCGGGCGTTCTTC.

This clone was found a few times. The chain uses TRBV7-2 and TRBJ2-3; no firm D call. The V gene's germline CDR1 is SGHTA and CDR2 FQGNSA. The CDR3 has 14 residues. Trimming stripped 5 bases from V and 1 base from J, with 10 bases between. Here the CDR3 DNA reads TGTGCCAGCAGCCCCTTTCGGGGCACAGATACGCAGTATTTT. This sequence encodes CASSPFRGTDTQYF.

This clone was seen more than once but under ten times. The V and J genes are TRBV10-2 and TRBJ2-5; possibly TRBD1 for D (5 bases). The CDR3 length is 11 residues. CDR1 is WSHSY and CDR2 is SAAADI in the germline V gene. Trimming removed 7 bases from V and 5 bases from J, with 8 bases in between. For the CDR3, the DNA is TGCGCCAGCACAGGGTTGGAGACCCAGTACTTC. Translated, it gives CASTGLETQYF.

The chain joins TRBV4-2 to TRBJ2-7, with 8 nucleotides matching TRBD2. CDR1 LGHNA and CDR2 YNFKEQ come from the germline V gene. The CDR3 length is 16 residues. The J segment lost 0 bases and the V segment lost 1 base, leaving 5 bases of the junction unmatched. The chain's CDR3 is CASSQALADSSYEQYF. In nucleotides, the CDR3 is TGTGCCAGCAGCCAAGCACTAGCGGACTCCTCCTACGAGCAGTACTTC.

This clone appeared a few times. The J gene is TRBJ2-5, the V gene TRBV19; 8 bases agree with TRBD1. From germline, CDR1 is LNHDA and CDR2 SQIVND (reference sequence). J lost 2 bases, V lost 5 bases, and 4 bases had no gene match. This CDR3 is 14 amino acids long. The CDR3 protein is CASSFGTGQETQYF. The CDR3 DNA follows: TGTGCCAGTAGTTTTGGGACAGGTCAAGAGACCCAGTACTTC.

This clone was counted many times. This sequence joins TRBV30 and TRBJ1-4; 8 bases align to TRBD1. V shed 2 bases, J shed 13 bases, and the junction held 12 bases outside the gene matches. This CDR3 is built from 14 residues. Germline assignment: CDR1 GTSNPN and CDR2 SVGIG (reference sequence). CDR3 nucleotides: TGTGCCTGGAGTTACCCCGGGACAGGCCGGGGACTGTTTTTT. It encodes CAWSYPGTGRGLFF.

The rearrangement links TRBV14 to TRBJ1-2, with TRBD1 as a possible D gene (5 bases). This CDR3 region has 15 residues. Germline values: CDR1 SGHDN, CDR2 FVKESK. V lost 0 bases and J lost 8, with 16 bases in between. In nucleotides, the CDR3 is TGTGCCAGCAGCCAAGAGTACGGGGGGATAGGAGGCTACACCTTC. This sequence encodes CASSQEYGGIGGYTF.